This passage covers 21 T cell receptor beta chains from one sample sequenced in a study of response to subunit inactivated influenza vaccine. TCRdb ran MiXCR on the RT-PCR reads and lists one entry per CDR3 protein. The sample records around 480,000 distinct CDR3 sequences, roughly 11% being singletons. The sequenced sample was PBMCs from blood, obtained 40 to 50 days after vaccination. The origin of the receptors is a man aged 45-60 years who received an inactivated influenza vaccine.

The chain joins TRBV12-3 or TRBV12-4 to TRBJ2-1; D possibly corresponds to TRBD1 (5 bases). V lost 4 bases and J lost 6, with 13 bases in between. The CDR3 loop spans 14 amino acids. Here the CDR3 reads CASSSQETVNEQFF. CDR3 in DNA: TGTGCCAGCAGTTCACAGGAGACAGTCAATGAGCAGTTCTTC.

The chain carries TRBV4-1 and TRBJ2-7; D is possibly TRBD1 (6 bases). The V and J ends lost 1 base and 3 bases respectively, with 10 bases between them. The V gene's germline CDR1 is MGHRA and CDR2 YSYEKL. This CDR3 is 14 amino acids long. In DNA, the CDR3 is TGCGCCAGCAGCCAAGCACAGGGTAGCTACGAGCAGTACTTC. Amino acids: CASSQAQGSYEQYF.

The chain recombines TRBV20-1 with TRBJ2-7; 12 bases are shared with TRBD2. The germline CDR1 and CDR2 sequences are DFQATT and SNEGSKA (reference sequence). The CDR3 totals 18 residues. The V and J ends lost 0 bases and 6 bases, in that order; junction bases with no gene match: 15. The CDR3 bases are TGCAGTGCTAGAGACAGGGGGCTGCTAGCGGGGGGGCCGGGCGAGCAGTACTTC. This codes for CSARDRGLLAGGPGEQYF.

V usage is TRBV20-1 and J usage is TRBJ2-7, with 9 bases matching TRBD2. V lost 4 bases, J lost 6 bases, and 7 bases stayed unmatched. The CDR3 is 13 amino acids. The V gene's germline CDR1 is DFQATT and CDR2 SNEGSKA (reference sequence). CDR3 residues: CSATGTSLTEQYF. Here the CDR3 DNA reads TGCAGTGCTACCGGGACTAGCTTAACCGAGCAGTACTTC.

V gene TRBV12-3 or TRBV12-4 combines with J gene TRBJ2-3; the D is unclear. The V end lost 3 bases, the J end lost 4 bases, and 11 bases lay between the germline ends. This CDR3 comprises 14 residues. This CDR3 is CASSFSRSSDTQYF. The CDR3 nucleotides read TGTGCCAGCAGTTTTTCCAGGTCCTCAGATACGCAGTATTTT.

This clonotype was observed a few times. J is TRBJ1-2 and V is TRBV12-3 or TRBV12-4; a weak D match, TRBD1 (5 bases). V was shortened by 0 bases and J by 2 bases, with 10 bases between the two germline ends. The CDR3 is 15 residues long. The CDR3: CASSLAGRANYGYTF. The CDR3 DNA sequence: TGTGCCAGCAGTTTAGCGGGCAGGGCGAACTATGGCTACACCTTC.

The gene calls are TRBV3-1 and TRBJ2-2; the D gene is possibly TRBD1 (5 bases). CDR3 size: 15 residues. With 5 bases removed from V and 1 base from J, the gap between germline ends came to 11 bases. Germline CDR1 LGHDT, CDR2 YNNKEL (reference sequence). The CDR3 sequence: CASSGRRENTGELFF. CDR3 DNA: TGTGCCAGCAGCGGGCGCAGGGAGAACACCGGGGAGCTGTTTTTT.

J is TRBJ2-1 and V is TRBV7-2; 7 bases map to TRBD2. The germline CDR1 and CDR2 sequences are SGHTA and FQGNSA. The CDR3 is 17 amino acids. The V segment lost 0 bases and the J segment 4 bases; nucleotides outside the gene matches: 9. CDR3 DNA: TGTGCCAGCAGCTTAGCGAGCCTAGCGGCGAATTACAATGAGCAGTTCTTC. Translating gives CASSLASLAANYNEQFF.

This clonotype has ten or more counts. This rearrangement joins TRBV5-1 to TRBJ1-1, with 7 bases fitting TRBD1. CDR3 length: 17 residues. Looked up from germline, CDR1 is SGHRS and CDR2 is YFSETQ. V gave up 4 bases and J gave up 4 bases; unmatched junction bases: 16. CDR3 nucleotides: TGCGCCAGCAGCCACAGGGACAGTGAAACTCGGCGCACTGAAGCTTTCTTT. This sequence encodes CASSHRDSETRRTEAFF.

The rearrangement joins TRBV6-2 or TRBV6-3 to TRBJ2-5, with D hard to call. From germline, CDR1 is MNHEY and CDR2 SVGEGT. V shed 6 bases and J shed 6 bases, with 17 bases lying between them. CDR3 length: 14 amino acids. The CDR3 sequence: CASSPKYRGQTQYF. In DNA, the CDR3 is TGTGCCAGCAGCCCGAAGTACCGAGGACAGACCCAGTACTTC.

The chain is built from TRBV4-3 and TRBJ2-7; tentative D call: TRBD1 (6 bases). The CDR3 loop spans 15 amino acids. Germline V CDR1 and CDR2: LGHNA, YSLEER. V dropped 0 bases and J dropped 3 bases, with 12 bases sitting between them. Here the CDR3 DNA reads TGCGCCAGCAGCCAAGATAGAAGGGGGAACTACGAGCAGTACTTC. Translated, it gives CASSQDRRGNYEQYF.

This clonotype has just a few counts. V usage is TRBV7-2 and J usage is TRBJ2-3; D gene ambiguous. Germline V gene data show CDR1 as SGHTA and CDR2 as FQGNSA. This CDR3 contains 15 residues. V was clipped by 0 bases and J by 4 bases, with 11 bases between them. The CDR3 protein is CASSLALRTADTQYF. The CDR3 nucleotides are TGTGCCAGCAGCTTAGCGCTCAGAACTGCAGATACGCAGTATTTT.

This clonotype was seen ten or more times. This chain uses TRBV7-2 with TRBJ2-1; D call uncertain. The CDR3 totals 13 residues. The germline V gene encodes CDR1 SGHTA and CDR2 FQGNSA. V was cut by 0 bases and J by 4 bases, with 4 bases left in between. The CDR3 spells CASSLARYNEQFF. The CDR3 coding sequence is TGTGCCAGCAGCTTAGCGCGTTACAATGAGCAGTTCTTC.

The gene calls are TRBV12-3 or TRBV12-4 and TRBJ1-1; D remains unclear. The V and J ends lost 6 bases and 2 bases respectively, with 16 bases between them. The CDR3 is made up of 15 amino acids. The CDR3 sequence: CASRGPLPYNTEAFF. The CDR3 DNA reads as TGTGCCAGCAGAGGGCCTCTTCCCTATAACACTGAAGCTTTCTTT.

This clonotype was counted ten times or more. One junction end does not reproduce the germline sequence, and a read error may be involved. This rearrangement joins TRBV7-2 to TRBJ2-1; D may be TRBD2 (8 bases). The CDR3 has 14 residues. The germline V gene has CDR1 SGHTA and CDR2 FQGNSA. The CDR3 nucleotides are TGTGCCAGCAGCTCCCAAGCCCGGGGGGGACAGTCAACCTTC. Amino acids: CASSSQARGGQSTF.

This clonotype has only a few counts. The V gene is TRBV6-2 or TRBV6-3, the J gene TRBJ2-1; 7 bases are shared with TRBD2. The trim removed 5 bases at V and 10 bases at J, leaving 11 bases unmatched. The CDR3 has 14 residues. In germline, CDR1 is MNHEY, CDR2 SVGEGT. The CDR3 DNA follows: TGTGCCAGCAGTACAGGACTCACTAGCGCGGAGCAGTTCTTC. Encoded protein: CASSTGLTSAEQFF.

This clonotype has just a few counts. The CDR3 DNA follows: TGTGCCAGCAGCCGGAAGACTAGCGGGTCCCAAGAGACCCAGTACTTC. Translating gives CASSRKTSGSQETQYF. J is TRBJ2-5 and V is TRBV7-2, with TRBD2 identical over 10 bases. This CDR3 spans 16 amino acids. CDR1 SGHTA and CDR2 FQGNSA come from the germline V gene. The ends lost 5 bases at V and 1 base at J; junction bases unmatched: 7.

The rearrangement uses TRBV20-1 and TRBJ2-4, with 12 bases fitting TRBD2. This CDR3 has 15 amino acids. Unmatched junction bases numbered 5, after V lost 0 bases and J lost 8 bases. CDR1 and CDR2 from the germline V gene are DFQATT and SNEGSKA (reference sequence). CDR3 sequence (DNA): TGCAGTGCTAGAGATTTGACTAGCGGGAGTGACATTCAGTACTTC. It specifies CSARDLTSGSDIQYF.

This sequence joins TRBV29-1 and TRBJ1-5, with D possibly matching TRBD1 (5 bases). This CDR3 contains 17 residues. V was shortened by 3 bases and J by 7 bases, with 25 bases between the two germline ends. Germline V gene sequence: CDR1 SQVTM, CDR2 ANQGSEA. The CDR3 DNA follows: TGCAGCGTTGACTATCCCAAAATTCACGGACCAGGGCAGCCCCAGCATTTT. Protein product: CSVDYPKIHGPGQPQHF.

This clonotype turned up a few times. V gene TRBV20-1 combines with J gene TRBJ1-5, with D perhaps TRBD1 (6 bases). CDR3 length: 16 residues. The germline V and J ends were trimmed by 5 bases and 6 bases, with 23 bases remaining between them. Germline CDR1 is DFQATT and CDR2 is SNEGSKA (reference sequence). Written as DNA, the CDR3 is TGCAGTGCTCAGACCTACAGGGAAATGGTTGGTCAGCCCCAGCATTTT. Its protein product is CSAQTYREMVGQPQHF.

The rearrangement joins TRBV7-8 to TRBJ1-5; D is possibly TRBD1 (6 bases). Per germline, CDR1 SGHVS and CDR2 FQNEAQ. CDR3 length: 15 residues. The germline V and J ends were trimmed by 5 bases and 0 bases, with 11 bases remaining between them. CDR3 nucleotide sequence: TGTGCCAGCAGCCCCCGGACAGTTAGCAATCAGCCCCAGCATTTT. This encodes CASSPRTVSNQPQHF.